Listed here are 22 T cell receptor beta chains from one sample, sequenced in a study. TCRdb re-analysed the RT-PCR reads in MiXCR, keeping a single row per CDR3 protein. The top ten hold about 3.9% of the sample, which has more than 600,000 distinct CDR3 sequences, 14% seen once. The sequencing sample was made of memory CD4+ T cells from blood. Source of these receptors: a female donor in good health, serving as a healthy control.

This clonotype was seen only a few times. CDR3 nucleotides: TGTGCCAGCAGCTTAGCGCTGGGTAGCGGGAGTCTTATGGGCTACAATGAGCAGTTCTTC. Its translation is CASSLALGSGSLMGYNEQFF. The V gene is TRBV7-9, the J gene TRBJ2-1, with TRBD2 identical over 9 bases. Germline V gene lookup returns CDR1 SEHNR and CDR2 FQNEAQ (reference sequence). The CDR3 consists of 20 residues. Losses at the gene ends were 0 bases for V and 3 bases for J; bases not matched to a gene: 15.

The gene calls are TRBV7-3 and TRBJ1-1; tentatively, D is TRBD1 (5 bases). Germline lookup yields CDR1 SGHTA and CDR2 FQGTGA. This CDR3 spans 14 amino acids. Trimming took off 5 bases at V and 1 base at J, with 11 bases between the two ends. The CDR3 region is CASSPGGKNTEAFF. Written as DNA, the CDR3 is TGTGCCAGCAGCCCGGGGGGGAAGAACACTGAAGCTTTCTTT.

This clonotype has more than one count but fewer than ten. J is TRBJ1-3 and V is TRBV9; a possible D gene is TRBD1 (5 bases). Germline V gene sequence: CDR1 SGDLS, CDR2 YYNGEE. Trimming stripped 4 bases from V and 8 bases from J, with 13 bases between. This CDR3 has 13 residues. The DNA of the CDR3 is TGTGCCAGCAGCCCAGGGTTGCGAGACACCATATATTTT. It translates to CASSPGLRDTIYF.

The chain uses TRBV20-1 and TRBJ2-7; D remains unclear. Germline CDR1 is DFQATT and CDR2 is SNEGSKA (reference sequence). The ends were cut back, 2 bases at V and 6 bases at J, with 11 bases in the middle. CDR3 length: 12 residues. The CDR3 coding sequence is TGCAGTGCTAGACGGGTGATTGTCGAGCAGTACTTC. This codes for CSARRVIVEQYF.

This clonotype was picked up many times. The V gene is TRBV7-2, the J gene TRBJ1-1, with D unresolved. The V and J ends lost 4 bases and 0 bases respectively, with 6 bases between them. Germline values: CDR1 SGHTA, CDR2 FQGNSA. CDR3 length: 13 amino acids. The CDR3 region is CASSSPMNTEAFF. In DNA, the CDR3 is TGTGCCAGCAGCTCCCCTATGAACACTGAAGCTTTCTTT.

This clonotype was detected many times. The rearrangement links TRBV7-9 to TRBJ2-7, with 9 bases fitting TRBD1. Germline values: CDR1 SEHNR, CDR2 FQNEAQ (reference sequence). V shed 4 bases, J shed 6 bases, and the junction held 10 bases outside the gene matches. The CDR3 length is 15 residues. The DNA of the CDR3 is TGTGCCAGCAGCTCCTCGCGGACAGGGGCTCGCGAGCAGTACTTC. It is translated as CASSSSRTGAREQYF.

The chain links TRBV27 to TRBJ1-2; D is ambiguous. CDR1 is MNHEY and CDR2 is SMNVEV in the germline V gene (reference sequence). The CDR3 covers 16 residues. V shed 1 base and J shed 2 bases, with 14 bases lying between them. The chain's CDR3 is CASSLWRYRPNYGYTF. The CDR3 DNA is TGTGCCAGCAGTTTATGGCGGTACCGCCCGAACTATGGCTACACCTTC.

This clonotype has only a few counts. This rearrangement joins TRBV6-5 to TRBJ2-1; tentatively, D is TRBD2 (6 bases). The CDR3 is 13 amino acids. Germline V gives CDR1 MNHEY, CDR2 SVGAGI. Trimming took 7 bases from V and 15 from J, leaving 22 bases between them. The CDR3 DNA is TGTGCCAGCACGGGTGGAGGGAGGAAGTTTATGTTCTTC. This gives the protein CASTGGGRKFMFF.

V usage is TRBV7-8 and J usage is TRBJ1-1, with a weak D call TRBD1 (5 bases). Looked up from germline, CDR1 is SGHVS and CDR2 is FQNEAQ. The CDR3 runs to 15 residues. V lost 5 bases to trimming and J lost 0 bases, with 13 bases between them. The DNA of the CDR3 is TGTGCCAGCAGCCGAGACGGGGGACTGAACACTGAAGCTTTCTTT. Its translation: CASSRDGGLNTEAFF. Filled out from reference TRBV7-8 and TRBJ1-1, the complete variable domain reads GAGVSQSPRYKVAKRGQDVALRCDPISGHVSLFWYQQALGQGPEFLTYFQNEAQLDKSGLPSDRFFAERPEGSVSTLKIQRTQQEDSAVYLCASSRDGGLNTEAFFGQGTRLTVV.

This clonotype was observed many times. The CDR3 nucleotides are TGTGCCAGCAGTTCCGGGACTAGTAGGACAGATACGCAGTATTTT. Protein sequence: CASSSGTSRTDTQYF. The V and J genes are TRBV7-3 and TRBJ2-3, with 8 bases fitting TRBD2. V lost 6 bases and J lost 3; bases outside the gene matches: 8. This CDR3 region has 15 residues. CDR1 is SGHTA and CDR2 is FQGTGA in the germline V gene.

The V and J genes are TRBV20-1 and TRBJ2-3; unclear D gene. V was trimmed by 5 bases and J by 0 bases, leaving 9 bases between them. Germline V lookup: CDR1 DFQATT, CDR2 SNEGSKA (reference sequence). This CDR3 contains 13 residues. Written as DNA, the CDR3 is TGCAGTGCTCCGAGCACGAGCACAGATACGCAGTATTTT. It specifies CSAPSTSTDTQYF.

Many counts were recorded for this clonotype. This rearrangement joins TRBV4-2 to TRBJ2-1; no definite D call. Germline V gene data show CDR1 as LGHNA and CDR2 as YNFKEQ. This CDR3 has 13 residues. Trimming cost V 0 bases and J 8 bases, with 8 bases left between them. The CDR3, as DNA: TGTGCCAGCAGCCAAGATGAGTGGGATGAGCAGTTCTTC. Translated, it gives CASSQDEWDEQFF.

V gene TRBV18 combines with J gene TRBJ2-1; D remains ambiguous. CDR1 KGHSH and CDR2 LQKENI come from the germline V gene. CDR3 size: 13 residues. V was pared by 2 bases and J by 9 bases, with 11 bases between. The CDR3 DNA is TGTGCCAGCTCACCAATTCTAACGGGTGAGCAGTTCTTC. As protein: CASSPILTGEQFF.

There are many counts of this clonotype. The gene calls are TRBV11-2 and TRBJ1-6; tentatively, D is TRBD1 (6 bases). The CDR3 length is 15 residues. V dropped 1 base and J dropped 6 bases, with 10 bases sitting between them. CDR1 and CDR2 from the germline V gene are SGHAT and FQNNGV. CDR3 nucleotide sequence: TGTGCCAGCAGCTTAGTTGGCAGGGGTAATTCACCCCTCCACTTT. Translating gives CASSLVGRGNSPLHF.

This chain connects TRBV5-1 to TRBJ1-5, with D possibly TRBD1 on 5 matching bases. The germline CDR1 and CDR2 sequences are SGHRS and YFSETQ. The CDR3 has 16 residues. V was clipped by 0 bases and J by 3 bases, with 13 bases between them. The chain's CDR3 is CASSLGGQGHNQPQHF. The DNA of the CDR3 is TGCGCCAGCAGCTTGGGAGGCCAGGGTCACAATCAGCCCCAGCATTTT.

J is TRBJ2-3 and V is TRBV5-1, with D perhaps matching TRBD1 (5 bases). There are 16 residues in the CDR3. CDR1 SGHRS and CDR2 YFSETQ come from the germline V gene. Trimming removed 0 bases at V and 0 bases at J, with 11 bases between. CDR3 sequence (DNA): TGCGCCAGCAGCTTGGAAGGCAGGGCTAGCACAGATACGCAGTATTTT. As protein: CASSLEGRASTDTQYF.

V usage is TRBV6-1 and J usage is TRBJ2-5; 9 bases are shared with TRBD2. Looked up from germline, CDR1 is MNHNS and CDR2 is SASEGT. The CDR3 is 15 amino acids. V dropped 1 base and J dropped 6; count of bases not matched to a gene: 6. In DNA, the CDR3 is TGTGCCAGCAGTGAAGAAGGCGGGAGGGAACAGACCCAGTACTTC. It encodes CASSEEGGREQTQYF.

The chain joins TRBV5-1 to TRBJ2-1; no definite D call. V dropped 0 bases and J dropped 6 bases, with 10 bases sitting between them. This CDR3 is built from 14 residues. Germline V gives CDR1 SGHRS, CDR2 YFSETQ. The CDR3 DNA sequence: TGCGCCAGCAGCTTGGTGGGGTTGAGCAATGAGCAGTTCTTC. It specifies CASSLVGLSNEQFF.

This clonotype was counted between two and nine times. This chain joins TRBV28 and TRBJ2-3; 13 bases fit TRBD2. The germline V gene has CDR1 MDHEN and CDR2 SYDVKM. J was trimmed by 3 bases and V by 5 bases; bases with no gene match: 5. The CDR3 contains 16 residues. The CDR3 loop reads CASSSTSGRETDTQYF. The CDR3, as DNA: TGTGCCAGCAGTAGTACTAGCGGGAGGGAAACAGATACGCAGTATTTT.

The rearrangement links TRBV12-3 or TRBV12-4 to TRBJ2-2, with a possible D match to TRBD2 (5 bases). The CDR3 covers 15 residues. V lost 2 bases and J lost 3, with 10 bases in between. CDR3 coding DNA: TGTGCCAGCAGTTTATCCAGCGGCCACACCGGGGAGCTGTTTTTT. The encoded protein is CASSLSSGHTGELFF.

The rearrangement joins TRBV5-8 to TRBJ2-7; 8 nucleotides line up with TRBD2. V lost 4 bases, J lost 1 base, and 10 bases stayed unmatched. The CDR3 consists of 16 residues. Germline-derived CDR1 and CDR2 are SGHTS and YDEGEE. The CDR3 is CASSQAGVAGSYEQYF. CDR3 DNA sequence: TGTGCCAGCAGCCAAGCAGGGGTAGCGGGGTCCTACGAGCAGTACTTC.

This clonotype was seen more than once but under ten times. V and J are TRBV12-3 or TRBV12-4 and TRBJ2-7, with a weak D call TRBD2 (5 bases). This CDR3 has 15 amino acids. The V and J ends lost 0 bases and 5 bases respectively, with 14 bases between them. DNA for the CDR3: TGTGCCAGCAGTTTAGCGGGAGATGTTTCCCACGAGCAGTACTTC. Its protein is CASSLAGDVSHEQYF.